The 11 T cell receptor beta chains below come from one sample, sequenced in a study of T cells in Graves' hyperthyroidism and ophthalmopathy. Researchers took RNA transcripts and amplified the TCR beta CDR3 regions from them. First-round RT-PCR of the TCR CDR3 relied on the HTBI primer set. TCRdb analysed the multiplex PCR reads with MiXCR anew, one entry per CDR3 protein. The sample lists a few hundred thousand distinct CDR3 sequences; around 17% were seen once. Sequenced sample: blood. The receptors come from a man in his forties with Graves' hyperthyroidism.

This clonotype was observed a few times. The chain recombines TRBV4-2 with TRBJ1-5, with D possibly matching TRBD1 (5 bases). This CDR3 contains 15 residues. Germline CDR1 reads LGHNA; CDR2 reads YNFKEQ. Trimming stripped 0 bases from V and 1 base from J, with 7 bases between. CDR3 in amino acids: CASSQDWGSNQPQHF. The CDR3 DNA is TGTGCCAGCAGCCAAGATTGGGGGAGCAATCAGCCCCAGCATTTT.

This clonotype was counted ten times or more. The chain has TRBV19 and TRBJ1-5, with D uncertain. Germline values: CDR1 LNHDA, CDR2 SQIVND (reference sequence). The V and J ends lost 6 bases and 1 base respectively, with 13 bases between them. The CDR3 loop spans 15 amino acids. CDR3 DNA: TGTGCCAGTAGCCCCAGTGGTTGGAGCAATCAGCCCCAGCATTTT. Translated, it gives CASSPSGWSNQPQHF.

The V gene is TRBV7-2, the J gene TRBJ2-7; 8 positions match TRBD1. Germline V gives CDR1 SGHTA, CDR2 FQGNSA. This CDR3 comprises 16 residues. V was pared by 2 bases and J by 5 bases, with 11 bases of the junction left unmatched. The CDR3 coding sequence is TGTGCCAGCAGCTTACTCCCCGGACAGGGTGCTGACGAGCAGTACTTC. Protein product: CASSLLPGQGADEQYF. The variable domain in full, with the rest retrieved from reference TRBV7-2 and TRBJ2-7, is GAGVSQSPSNKVTEKGKDVELRCDPISGHTALYWYRQSLGQGLEFLIYFQGNSAPDKSGLPSDRFSAERTGGSVSTLTIQRTQQEDSAVYLCASSLLPGQGADEQYFGPGTRLTVT.

This clonotype was counted many times. The V call is TRBV27, the J call TRBJ1-6, with unresolved D. Per germline, CDR1 MNHEY and CDR2 SMNVEV (reference sequence). This CDR3 has 16 amino acids. Trimming removed 3 bases from V and 6 bases from J, with 15 bases in between. The CDR3 sequence: CASSFRISGVNSPLHF. The CDR3 DNA follows: TGTGCCAGCAGTTTTAGGATCTCTGGGGTTAATTCACCCCTCCACTTT.

The table lists this clonotype with many counts. The CDR3 DNA reads as TGTGCCAGCAGTTTGGGGCCCACTGAAGCTTTCTTT. This gives the protein CASSLGPTEAFF. This chain links TRBV6-2 or TRBV6-3 with TRBJ1-1; the D gene is possibly TRBD1 (5 bases). The germline V gene encodes CDR1 MNHEY and CDR2 SVGEGT. Deletions cut 4 bases from V and 4 bases from J, with 7 bases between. There are 12 residues in the CDR3.

Details on this clonotype: A single base separates this from a much larger clone, so it may be a read error. The rearrangement uses TRBV2 and TRBJ1-6; no clear D gene. Germline V gives CDR1 SNHLY, CDR2 FYNNEI. This CDR3 has 16 amino acids. V lost 8 bases and J lost 4, with 18 bases in between. The chain's CDR3 is CASGYTRSGYNSPLHF. The DNA for the CDR3 is TGTGCCAGCGGCTACACGCGCTCGGGGTATAATTCACCCCTCCACTTT.

This clonotype was counted between two and nine times. CDR3 DNA sequence: TGCAGCGTTGCCGAGACAGGGGGATGGAATCAGCCCCAGCATTTT. Translation gives CSVAETGGWNQPQHF. The gene calls are TRBV29-1 and TRBJ1-5, with TRBD1 matching over 9 bases. Germline V gives CDR1 SQVTM, CDR2 ANQGSEA. After removal of 4 bases from V and 4 bases from J, the junction contained 8 bases not matched to a gene. The CDR3 length is 15 residues.

Concerning this clonotype itself: A clone one base away is much larger, so this may be a read error. The chain employs TRBV7-2 and TRBJ1-5; D unclear. CDR3 length equals 14 residues. Germline lookup yields CDR1 SGHTA and CDR2 FQGNSA. The CDR3 region has the DNA TGTGTCAGCAGCTTAAGGGTCCCGGATCAGCCCCAGCATTTT. Residues: CVSSLRVPDQPQHF.

V is TRBV29-1 and J is TRBJ2-3; D perhaps matches TRBD2 (7 bases). Germline CDR1 and CDR2: SQVTM and ANQGSEA. Between the trimmed V and J ends, which lost 4 bases and 5 bases, there was a span of 16 bases. This CDR3 is built from 14 residues. Written as DNA, the CDR3 is TGCAGCGTTGGTTTCGGGGGGCCTAAAGATACGCAGTATTTT. This translates into CSVGFGGPKDTQYF.

This clonotype appeared many times. V usage is TRBV27 and J usage is TRBJ2-2, with TRBD2 identical over 13 bases. The CDR3 length is 16 residues. V was pared by 6 bases and J by 10 bases, with 11 bases of the junction left unmatched. CDR1 and CDR2 from the germline V gene are MNHEY and SMNVEV (reference sequence). The CDR3 region has the DNA TGTGCCAGCAGCCTGACTAGCGGGGGGAGGGCGGAGGAGCTGTTTTTT. Its translation: CASSLTSGGRAEELFF.

This clonotype was seen repeatedly, ten times or more. This sequence joins TRBV7-2 and TRBJ1-2; D is unclear. The germline gives CDR1 SGHTA, CDR2 FQGNSA. Trimming stripped 1 base from V and 6 bases from J, with 12 bases between. The CDR3 has 14 residues. The CDR3 DNA is TGTGCCAGCAGCTTAGGGGCCGCCACGGATGGCTACACCTTC. This gives the protein CASSLGAATDGYTF.